This T cell receptor beta chain derives from a study of long-term antiretroviral therapy in people with HIV. General study results and limits: It was observed that HIV repertoires exhibited narrower CDR3 length ranges than controls.

Each sample contained about 1-10 million cryopreserved PBMC, thawed before DNA extraction. Points on this clone: Its antigen is unknown.

Germline V lookup: CDR1 SQVTM, CDR2 ANQGSEA. The V end lost 1 base, the J end lost 0 bases, and 7 bases lay between the germline ends. This CDR3 is 14 amino acids long. A v3.0 immunoSEQ assay was performed at survey level. Clones were sequenced by immunoSEQ multiplex PCR, and TCRdb holds only the in-frame ones, with some missing. The profile covers 34,000 or so clones, with approximately 95% appearing a single time and 3.7% taken by the ten largest. The rearrangement joins TRBV29-1 to TRBJ1-3; no reliable D call. Sample: unsorted PBMCs, taken just over 5 years after starting antiretroviral therapy. The sequence came from a woman between 45 and 65 years old with HIV. The CDR3: CSVEGQASGNTIYF. The CDR3 DNA follows: TGCAGCGTTGAAGGCCAGGCCTCTGGAAACACCATATATTTT.